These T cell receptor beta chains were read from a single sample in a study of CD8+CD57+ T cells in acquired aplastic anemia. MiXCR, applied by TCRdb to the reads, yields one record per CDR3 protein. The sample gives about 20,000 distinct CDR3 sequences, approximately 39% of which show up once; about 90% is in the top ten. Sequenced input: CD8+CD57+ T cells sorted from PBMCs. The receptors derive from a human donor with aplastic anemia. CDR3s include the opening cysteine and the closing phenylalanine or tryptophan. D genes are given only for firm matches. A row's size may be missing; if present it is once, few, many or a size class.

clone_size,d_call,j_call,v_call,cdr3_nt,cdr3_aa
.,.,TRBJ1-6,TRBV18,TGTGCCAGCTCACCGGGTGTCACGCTCAATTCACCCCTCCACTTT,CASSPGVTLNSPLHF
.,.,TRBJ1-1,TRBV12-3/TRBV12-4,TGTGCCAGCAGCGACAGGCTGAACACTGAAGCTTTCTTT,CASSDRLNTEAFF
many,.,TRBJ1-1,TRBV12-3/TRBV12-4,TGTGCCAGCAGTTTAGAGTTACAGTGGGGGCGAACTGAAGCTTTCTTT,CASSLELQWGRTEAFF
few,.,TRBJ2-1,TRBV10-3,TGTGCCATCAGTGAGACGGGAAGGATTGAGCAGTTCTTC,CAISETGRIEQFF
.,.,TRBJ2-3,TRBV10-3,TGTGCCAGCTACGGGACGCGGGGCACAGATACGCAGTATTTT,CASYGTRGTDTQYF
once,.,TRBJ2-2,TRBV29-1,TGCAGCGTTGAGGATCAGGGGAGGACCGGGGAGCTGTTTTTT,CSVEDQGRTGELFF
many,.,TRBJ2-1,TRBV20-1,TGCAGTGCTAGAGACCACCTTAACGAGGGGAGCTCCTACAATGAGCAGTTCTTC,CSARDHLNEGSSYNEQFF
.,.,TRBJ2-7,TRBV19,TGTGCCAGTAGTATAGGGCAGAACGAGCAGTACTTC,CASSIGQNEQYF
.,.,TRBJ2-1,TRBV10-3,TGTGCCATCAGTCGAGAACAGGGAGGTGAGCAGTTCTTC,CAISREQGGEQFF
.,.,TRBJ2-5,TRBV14,TGTGCCAGCAGCCTCGGGACCCTACACGGGACCCAGTACTTC,CASSLGTLHGTQYF
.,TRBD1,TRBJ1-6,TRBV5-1,TGCGCCAGCAGCCCCGGACAGGGTCTAAATTCACCCCTCCACTTT,CASSPGQGLNSPLHF
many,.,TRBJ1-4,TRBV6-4,TGTGCCAGCAGTGATCCCTGGCAGAGTGATGAAAAACTGTTTTTT,CASSDPWQSDEKLFF
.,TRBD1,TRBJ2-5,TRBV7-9,TGTGCCAGCAGCATGACAGGGCAAGGGGAGACCCAGTACTTC,CASSMTGQGETQYF
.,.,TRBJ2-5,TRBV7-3,TGTGCCAGCAGCTTAAAGGCAGGGAAACAAGAGACCCAGTACTTC,CASSLKAGKQETQYF
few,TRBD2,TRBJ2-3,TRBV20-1,TGCAGTGCCACTGGGACTAGCGGGGGGGCGGATACGCAGTATTTT,CSATGTSGGADTQYF
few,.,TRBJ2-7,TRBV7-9,TGTGCCAGCAGCTCGCCGGTCCACGAGCAGTACTTC,CASSSPVHEQYF
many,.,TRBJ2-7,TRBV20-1,TGCAGTGCTAGAGATAGGTCCAGCGGAACCCTCTACGAGCAGTACTTC,CSARDRSSGTLYEQYF
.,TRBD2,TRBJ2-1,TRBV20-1,TGCAGTGCACCTTCCGGGACTAGCGGTACTTACGAGCAGTTCTTC,CSAPSGTSGTYEQFF
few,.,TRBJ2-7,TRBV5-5,TGTGCCAGCAGCTTGGCGGGCGGGGCCGTCGAGCAGTACTTC,CASSLAGGAVEQYF
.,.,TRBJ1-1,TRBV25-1,TGTGCCAGCACCCTGGGGAACACTGAAGCTTCCTTT,CASTLGNTEASF
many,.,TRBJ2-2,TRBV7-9,TGTGCCAGCAGCCGCACAGGAGGGCGCACCGGGGAGCTGTTTTTT,CASSRTGGRTGELFF
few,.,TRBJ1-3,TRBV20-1,TGCAGTGCTAGGGGGCCCTCTGGAAACACCATATATTTT,CSARGPSGNTIYF
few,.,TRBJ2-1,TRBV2,TGTGCCAGCGGCGTCCGGTCCGTGGGGAGTGAGCAGTTCTTC,CASGVRSVGSEQFF
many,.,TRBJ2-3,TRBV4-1,TGCGCCAGCAGCCATGAAGACCGGGGGGCGGATACGCAGTATTTT,CASSHEDRGADTQYF
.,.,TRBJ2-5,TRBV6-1,TGTGCCAGCAGTGAGGCAGGGGGGGTCCAAGAGACCCAGTACTTC,CASSEAGGVQETQYF
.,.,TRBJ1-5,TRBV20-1,TGCGGTGCTAGAGAAATGGGGCAGCCAACCTGGGGTCAGCCCCAGCATTTT,CGAREMGQPTWGQPQHF
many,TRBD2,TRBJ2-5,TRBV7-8,TGTGCCAGCAGCTTCTCGACTAGCGGGAGAGAGACCCAGTACTTC,CASSFSTSGRETQYF
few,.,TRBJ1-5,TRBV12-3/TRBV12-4,TGTGCCAGCAGTTTCTCAGGGTTTCAGCCCCAGCATTTT,CASSFSGFQPQHF
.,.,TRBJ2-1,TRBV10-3,TGTGCCATCAGAGAAGGGGGGTCTCACAATGAGCAGTTCTTC,CAIREGGSHNEQFF
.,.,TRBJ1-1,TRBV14,TGTGCCAGCAGCCAAGGGGGATGGGGAGCTTTCTTT,CASSQGGWGAFF
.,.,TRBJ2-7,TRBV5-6,TGTGCCAGCAGCTTGGAGATGGGCCAGGTCGGGCAGTACTTC,CASSLEMGQVGQYF
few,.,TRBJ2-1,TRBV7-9,TGTGCCAGCAGCCATGTAGAACGGCGTGAGCAGTTCTTC,CASSHVERREQFF
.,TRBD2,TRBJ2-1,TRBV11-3,TGTGCCAGCAGCCCCCGGTCAGGCGGGAGAGGCAATGAGCAGTTCTTC,CASSPRSGGRGNEQFF
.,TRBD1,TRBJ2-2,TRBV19,TGTGCCAGACAGGGGGCCGGGGAGCTGTTTTTT,CARQGAGELFF
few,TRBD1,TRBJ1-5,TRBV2,TGTGCCAGCAGCACAGGGGAACAGCCCCAGCATTTT,CASSTGEQPQHF
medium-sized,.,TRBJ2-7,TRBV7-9,TGTGCCAGCAGCTTAGCGCAGGGGTCCTTTTACGAGCAGTACTTC,CASSLAQGSFYEQYF
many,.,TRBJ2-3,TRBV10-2,TGCGCCAGCAAGGTGGGGTACACAGATACGCAGTATTTT,CASKVGYTDTQYF
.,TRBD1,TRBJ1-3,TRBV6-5,TGTGCCAGCAGTTACTCAGGGACAGGGGGCGAAGGAAACACCATATATTTT,CASSYSGTGGEGNTIYF
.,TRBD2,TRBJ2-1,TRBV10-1,TGCGCCAGGCCGCTAGCGGGGTTCAATGAGCAGTTCTTC,CARPLAGFNEQFF
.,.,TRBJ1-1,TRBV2,TGTGCCAGCGGGGGTACTTTGGGGAACACTGAAGCTTTCTTT,CASGGTLGNTEAFF
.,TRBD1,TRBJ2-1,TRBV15,TGTGCCACCAGCGGCCCCGGGACAGGGATAGAGCAGTTCTTC,CATSGPGTGIEQFF
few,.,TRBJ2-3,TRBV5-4,TGTGCCAGCAGCTTGCTAGTTTCCCCAGATACGCAGTATTTT,CASSLLVSPDTQYF